This T cell receptor beta chain is drawn from a study of Ad26.COV2.S vaccination and SARS-CoV-2 variants. General study findings and limits: The study found higher spike-specific TCR breadth in vaccine than placebo recipients.

Comments on this clone: Antigen specificity is unknown. At the DNA level, this CDR3 is encoded by other sequences in the same sample as well.

Treatment: roughly 19 received Ad26.COV2.S at low or high dose, single or two shots; about 5 received placebo; per-sample allocation not given. Sampling was performed 63 days after the first vaccine or placebo injection. The length of the CDR3 is 14 residues. Trimming left V 5 bases short and J 3 bases short, with 12 bases between. Germline loops: CDR1 SGHTA, CDR2 FQGTGA. Sequenced by immunoSEQ multiplex PCR; TCRdb stores in-frame clones only, minus some. Among about 680,000 clones listed, approximately 88% were seen once. Here the sequenced sample was peripheral blood, taken in a trial of Ad26.COV2.S vaccine versus placebo. The receptor was derived from a person between 18 and 59 years old who received the Ad26.COV2.S COVID-19 vaccine or a placebo. V and J are TRBV7-3 and TRBJ2-3; D not resolved. In DNA form, the CDR3 reads TGTGCCAGCAGCCCCGGGTCTTCAACAGATACGCAGTATTTT. It encodes CASSPGSSTDTQYF.